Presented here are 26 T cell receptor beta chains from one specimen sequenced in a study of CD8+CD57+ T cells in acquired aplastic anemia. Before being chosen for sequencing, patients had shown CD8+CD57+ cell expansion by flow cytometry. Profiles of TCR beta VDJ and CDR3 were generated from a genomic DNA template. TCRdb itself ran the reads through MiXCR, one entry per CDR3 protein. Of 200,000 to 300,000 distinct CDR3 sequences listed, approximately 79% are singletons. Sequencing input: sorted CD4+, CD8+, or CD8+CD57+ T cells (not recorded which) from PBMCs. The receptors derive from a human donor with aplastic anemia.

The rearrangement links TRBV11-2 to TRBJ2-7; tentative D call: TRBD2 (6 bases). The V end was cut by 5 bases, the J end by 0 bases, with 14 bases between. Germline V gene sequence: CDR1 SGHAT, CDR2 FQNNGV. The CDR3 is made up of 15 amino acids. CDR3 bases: TGTGCCAGCAGCGGGGGTGGAGGGGACTCCTACGAGCAGTACGTC. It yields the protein CASSGGGGDSYEQYV.

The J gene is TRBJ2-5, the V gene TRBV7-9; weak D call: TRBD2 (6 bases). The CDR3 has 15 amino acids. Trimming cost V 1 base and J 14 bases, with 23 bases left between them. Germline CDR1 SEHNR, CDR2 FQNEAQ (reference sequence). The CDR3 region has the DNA TGTGCCAGCAGCTTAGATCTGGCGGGGAACGATGAAGCTTACTTC. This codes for CASSLDLAGNDEAYF.

CDR3 sequence (DNA): TGTGCCAGCAGTGAGCAGGGATTGTACACTGAAGCTTTCTTT. Translation gives CASSEQGLYTEAFF. The rearrangement joins TRBV7-2 to TRBJ1-1, with D possibly matching TRBD1 (5 bases). There are 14 residues in the CDR3. Germline CDR1 is SGHTA and CDR2 is FQGNSA. Trimming removed 6 bases at V and 3 bases at J, with 14 bases between.

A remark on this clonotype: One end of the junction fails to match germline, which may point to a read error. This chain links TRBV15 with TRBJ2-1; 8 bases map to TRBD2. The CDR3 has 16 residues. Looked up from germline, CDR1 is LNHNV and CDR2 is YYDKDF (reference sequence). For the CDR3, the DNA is TGTGCCAGCAGCTGTGAAAGACGCGGGGGGAGCGATGAGCAGTTCTTC. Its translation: CASSCERRGGSDEQFF.

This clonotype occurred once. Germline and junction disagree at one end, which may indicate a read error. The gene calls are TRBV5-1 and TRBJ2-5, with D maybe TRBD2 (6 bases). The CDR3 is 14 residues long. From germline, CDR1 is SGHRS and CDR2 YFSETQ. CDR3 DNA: TGTGCCAGCAGCTTTGCTAGCGAACTGAGGACCCAGTACTTC. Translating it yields CASSFASELRTQYF.

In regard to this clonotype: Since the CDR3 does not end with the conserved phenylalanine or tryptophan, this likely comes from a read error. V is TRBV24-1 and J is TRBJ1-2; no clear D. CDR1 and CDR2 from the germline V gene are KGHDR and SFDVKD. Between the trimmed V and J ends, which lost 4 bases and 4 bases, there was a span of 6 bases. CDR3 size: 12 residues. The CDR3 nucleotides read TGTGCCACCAGTGAAAGCCCCTATGGCTACACCCTC. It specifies CATSESPYGYTL.

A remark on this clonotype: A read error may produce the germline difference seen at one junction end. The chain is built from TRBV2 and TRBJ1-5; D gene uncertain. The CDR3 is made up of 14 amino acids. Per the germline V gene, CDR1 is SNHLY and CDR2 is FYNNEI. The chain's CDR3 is CASSEGYSNQHQHF. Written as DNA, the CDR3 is TGTGCCAGCAGTGAGGGCTATAGCAATCAGCACCAGCATTTC.

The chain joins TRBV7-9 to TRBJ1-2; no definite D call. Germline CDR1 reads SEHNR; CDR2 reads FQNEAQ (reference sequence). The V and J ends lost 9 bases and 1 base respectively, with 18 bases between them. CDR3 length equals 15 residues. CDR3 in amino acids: CARRLRSDDNYGYTF. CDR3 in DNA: TGTGCCAGAAGGTTGCGTTCGGACGATAACTATGGCTACACCTTC.

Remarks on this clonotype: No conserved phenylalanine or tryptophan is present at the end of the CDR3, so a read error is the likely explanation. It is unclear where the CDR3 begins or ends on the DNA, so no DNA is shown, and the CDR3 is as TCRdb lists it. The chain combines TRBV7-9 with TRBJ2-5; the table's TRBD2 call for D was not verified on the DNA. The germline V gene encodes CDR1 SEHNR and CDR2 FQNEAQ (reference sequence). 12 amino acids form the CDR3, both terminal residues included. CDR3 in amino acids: CASSLARDGLLY.

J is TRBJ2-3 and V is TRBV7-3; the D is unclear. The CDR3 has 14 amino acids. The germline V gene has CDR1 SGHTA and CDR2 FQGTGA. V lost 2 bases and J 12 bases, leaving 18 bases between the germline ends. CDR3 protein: CASSLSGGAEDQYF. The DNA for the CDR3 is TGTGCCAGCAGCTTATCAGGCGGAGCCGAAGATCAGTATTTT.

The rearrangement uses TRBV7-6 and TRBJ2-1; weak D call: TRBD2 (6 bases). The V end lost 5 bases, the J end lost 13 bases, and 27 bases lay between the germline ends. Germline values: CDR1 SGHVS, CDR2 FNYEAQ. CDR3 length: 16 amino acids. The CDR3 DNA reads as TGTGCCAGCAGCCCACGGAGAAGCGGCGCTAGCGACGACCAGTTCTTC. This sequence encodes CASSPRRSGASDDQFF.

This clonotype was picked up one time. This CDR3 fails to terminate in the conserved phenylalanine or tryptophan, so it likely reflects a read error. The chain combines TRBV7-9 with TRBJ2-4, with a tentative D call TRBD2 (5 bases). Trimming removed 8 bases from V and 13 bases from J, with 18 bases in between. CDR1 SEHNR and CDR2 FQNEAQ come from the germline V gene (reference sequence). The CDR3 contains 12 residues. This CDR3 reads CASGGAGNKQYV. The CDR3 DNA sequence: TGTGCCAGCGGAGGAGCTGGGAACAAGCAGTACGTC.

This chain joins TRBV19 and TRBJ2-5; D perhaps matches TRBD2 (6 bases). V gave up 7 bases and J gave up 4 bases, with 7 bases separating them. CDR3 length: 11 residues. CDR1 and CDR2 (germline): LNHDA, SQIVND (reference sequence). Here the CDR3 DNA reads TGTGCCAGTACCGGGAGAGAGACCCAGTACTTC. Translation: CASTGRETQYF.

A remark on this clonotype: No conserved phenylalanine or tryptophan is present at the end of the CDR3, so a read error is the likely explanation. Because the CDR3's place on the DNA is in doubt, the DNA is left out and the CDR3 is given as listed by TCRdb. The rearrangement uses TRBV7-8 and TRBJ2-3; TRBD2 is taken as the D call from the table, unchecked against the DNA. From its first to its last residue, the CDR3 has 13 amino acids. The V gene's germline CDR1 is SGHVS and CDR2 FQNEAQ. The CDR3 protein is CASSLAGSTWEQY.

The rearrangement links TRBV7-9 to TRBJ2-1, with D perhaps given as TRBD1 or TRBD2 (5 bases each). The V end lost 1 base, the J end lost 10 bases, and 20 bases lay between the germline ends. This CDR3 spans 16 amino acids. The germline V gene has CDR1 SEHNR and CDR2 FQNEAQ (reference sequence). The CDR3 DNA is TGTGCCAGCAGCTTAGAAGGTAGCTACGGGGCCAACGAGCAGTTCTTC. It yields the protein CASSLEGSYGANEQFF.

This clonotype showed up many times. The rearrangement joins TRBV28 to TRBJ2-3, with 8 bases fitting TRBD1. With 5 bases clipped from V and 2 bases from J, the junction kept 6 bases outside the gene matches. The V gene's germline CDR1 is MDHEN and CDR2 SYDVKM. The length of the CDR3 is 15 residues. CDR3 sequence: CASSHQGANTDTQYF. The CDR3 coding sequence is TGTGCCAGCAGTCATCAGGGGGCGAACACAGATACGCAGTATTTT.

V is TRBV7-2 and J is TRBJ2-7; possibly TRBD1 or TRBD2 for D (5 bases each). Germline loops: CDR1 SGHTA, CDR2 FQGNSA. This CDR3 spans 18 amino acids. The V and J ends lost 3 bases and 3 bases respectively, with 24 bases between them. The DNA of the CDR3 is TGTGCCAGCAGCTTGCAGAGGGACGGGCTCGTATATGGCTACGAGCAGTACGTC. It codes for CASSLQRDGLVYGYEQYV.

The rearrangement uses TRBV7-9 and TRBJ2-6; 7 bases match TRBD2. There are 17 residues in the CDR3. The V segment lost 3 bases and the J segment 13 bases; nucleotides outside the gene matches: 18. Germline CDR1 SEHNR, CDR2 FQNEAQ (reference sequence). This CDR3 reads CASSFQRSGAGAEVLTF. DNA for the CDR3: TGTGCCAGCAGCTTTCAAAGAAGCGGGGCGGGCGCTGAGGTCCTGACTTTC.

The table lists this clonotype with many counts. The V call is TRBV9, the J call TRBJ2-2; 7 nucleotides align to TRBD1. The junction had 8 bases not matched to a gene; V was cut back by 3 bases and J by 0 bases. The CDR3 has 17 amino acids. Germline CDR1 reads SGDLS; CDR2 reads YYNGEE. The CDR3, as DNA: TGTGCCAGCAGCGACCCTGACAGGGACCCGAACACCGGGGAGCTGTTTTTT. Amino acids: CASSDPDRDPNTGELFF.

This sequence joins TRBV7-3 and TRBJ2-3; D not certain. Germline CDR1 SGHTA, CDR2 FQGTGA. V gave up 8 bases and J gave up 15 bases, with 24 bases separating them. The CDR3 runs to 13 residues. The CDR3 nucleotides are TGTGCCAGCGGGGTTAGGAGCACAGTGAGCAGTTATTTT. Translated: CASGVRSTVSSYF.

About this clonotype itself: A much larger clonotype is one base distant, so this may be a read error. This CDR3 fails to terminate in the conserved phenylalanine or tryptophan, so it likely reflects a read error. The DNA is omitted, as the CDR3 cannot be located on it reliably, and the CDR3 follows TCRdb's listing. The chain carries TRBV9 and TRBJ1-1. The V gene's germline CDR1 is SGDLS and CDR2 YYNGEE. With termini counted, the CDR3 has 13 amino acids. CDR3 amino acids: CASSDRTSGIDTL.

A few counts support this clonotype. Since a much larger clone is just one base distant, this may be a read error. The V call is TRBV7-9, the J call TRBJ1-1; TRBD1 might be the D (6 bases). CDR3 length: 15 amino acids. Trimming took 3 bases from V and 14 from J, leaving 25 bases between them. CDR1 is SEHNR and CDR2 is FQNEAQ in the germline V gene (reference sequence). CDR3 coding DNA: TGTGCCAGCAGCTTTGAAAGAAGAGGGGGGAGCGATGAGTTCTTT. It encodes CASSFERRGGSDEFF.

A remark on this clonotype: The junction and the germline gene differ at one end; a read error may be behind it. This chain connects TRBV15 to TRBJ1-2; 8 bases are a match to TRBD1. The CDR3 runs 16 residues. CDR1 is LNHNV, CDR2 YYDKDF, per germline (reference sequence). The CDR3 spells CATCRDIQGAFYGYTF. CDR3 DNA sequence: TGTGCCACCTGCAGAGATATTCAGGGGGCCTTCTATGGCTACACCTTC.

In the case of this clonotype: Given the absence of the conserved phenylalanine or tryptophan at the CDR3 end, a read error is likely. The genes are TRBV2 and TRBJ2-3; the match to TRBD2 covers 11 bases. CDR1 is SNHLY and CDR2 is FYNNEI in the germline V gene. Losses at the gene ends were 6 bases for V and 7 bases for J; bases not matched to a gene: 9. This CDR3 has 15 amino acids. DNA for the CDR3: TGTGCCAGCAGCGACGGGACTAGCGGAATACATACGCAGTATTCA. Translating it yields CASSDGTSGIHTQYS.

This CDR3 reads CASSLDVTAGYGYTF. CDR3 sequence (DNA): TGTGCCAGCAGCTTAGATGTGACAGCGGGATATGGCTACACCTTC. The J gene is TRBJ1-2, the V gene TRBV11-3; a weak D match, TRBD1 (5 bases). The CDR3 runs to 15 residues. CDR1 and CDR2 (germline): SGHNT, YENEEA. V was shortened by 0 bases and J by 5 bases, with 13 bases between the two germline ends.

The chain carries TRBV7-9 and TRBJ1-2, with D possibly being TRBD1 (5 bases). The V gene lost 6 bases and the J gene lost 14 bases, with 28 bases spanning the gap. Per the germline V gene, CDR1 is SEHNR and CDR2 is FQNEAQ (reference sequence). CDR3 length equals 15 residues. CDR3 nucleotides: TGTGCCAGCAGGGGGGAGGGGATGAGCGCCTATGAGCAGACCTTC. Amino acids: CASRGEGMSAYEQTF.